This TCR beta chain stems from a study of identical twins. Study-level results: Researchers reported weaker excess twin sharing in beta out-of-frame sequences. In cord blood, abundant beta clonotypes had fewer insertions; memory showed no trend.

CDR1 and CDR2 from the germline V gene are MNHEY and SVGAGI. The ends were cut back, 3 bases at V and 0 bases at J, with 8 bases in the middle. The CDR3 contains 14 residues. Comments on this clonotype: Its antigen is unidentified.

Each cDNA held unique molecular identifiers, and template switching gave it a universal primer site. TCRdb called the 5' RACE reads again in MiXCR, with one record for every CDR3 protein. The sample gives 350,000 to 600,000 distinct CDR3 sequences, 12% to 15% of which show up once; approximately 0.52% is in the top ten. This sample was shared with a second study, whose subject was yellow fever vaccine responses in identical twins.

The specimen sequenced was CD4+ T cells sorted from blood. The gene calls are TRBV6-5 and TRBJ1-2; no reliable D call. This TCR was recovered from a woman aged 18-29 years in good health. The chain's CDR3 is CASSYPPANYGYTF. CDR3 in DNA: TGTGCCAGCAGTTATCCCCCAGCTAACTATGGCTACACCTTC.